The clone carrying this TCR beta chain was counted between two and nine times. These data are taken from a study of T-cell reconstitution after alpha-beta-depleted transplantation in children. As it was prepared, the TCRbeta library received unique molecular identifiers. Using its own MiXCR run on the PCR reads, TCRdb lists one record per CDR3 protein. The top ten clones hold less than 2.5% of a sample with around 530,000 distinct CDR3 sequences, 30% to 35% of them seen once. CDR1 MNHEY and CDR2 SVGAGI come from the germline V gene. The V gene lost 1 base and the J gene lost 6 bases, with 6 bases spanning the gap. The CDR3 runs 13 residues.

The source material was PBMCs from the stem cell graft donor, sampled from the stem cell graft. This sequence joins TRBV6-5 and TRBJ1-4, with D possibly matching TRBD1 (5 bases). This sequence originates from a human donor who donated a stem cell graft to a child with aplastic anemia. The CDR3 DNA is TGTGCCAGCAGTTACTTGGGGGATGAAAAACTGTTTTTT. This translates into CASSYLGDEKLFF.